The clone carrying this TCR beta chain occurred many times. As yet, its antigen is unknown. The CDR3 sequence is 18 residues long. Germline CDR1 is SGHAT and CDR2 is FQNNGV. Between the trimmed V and J ends, which lost 3 bases and 0 bases, there was a span of 18 bases. The source of the sample is a study of CD8 T cells in ankylosing spondylitis. Findings of the study overall: One TCR beta motif, made up of eight or nine highly homologous variants, appeared characteristic of ankylosing spondylitis blood. Within matched ankylosing spondylitis synovial fluid, disease-linked clones were reportedly significantly enriched.

Libraries for TCR beta were made by quantitative 5'-RACE with molecular barcodes. TCRdb re-called the 5' RACE reads through MiXCR, storing one row per CDR3 protein. The sample holds 100,000 or so distinct CDR3 sequences, about 8.1% seen once. Sequencing input: blood, either unsorted or a sorted T cell fraction (not recorded which). This receptor was obtained from a male donor with ankylosing spondylitis. This sequence joins TRBV11-2 and TRBJ2-1; TRBD2 might be the D (6 bases). Here the CDR3 reads CASSLPKLAKSSYNEQFF. DNA of the CDR3: TGTGCCAGCAGCTTGCCAAAACTAGCTAAGAGCTCCTACAATGAGCAGTTCTTC. The full variable domain, rest sourced from reference TRBV11-2 and TRBJ2-1, is EAGVAQSPRYKIIEKRQSVAFWCNPISGHATLYWYQQILGQGPKLLIQFQNNGVVDDSQLPKDRFSAERLKGVDSTLKIQPAKLEDSAVYLCASSLPKLAKSSYNEQFFGPGTRLTVL.